Below are 30 T cell receptor beta chains sequenced from a single sample in a study of PD-1 blockade in classical Hodgkin lymphoma. The time point denotes: cycle 4 day 1 (C4D1), after six to seven weeks of nivolumab. Every patient was affected by relapse after autologous stem cell transplantation, while exposure to brentuximab vedotin was not uniform. Assay: immunoSEQ multiplex PCR; the TCRdb copy retains only in-frame clones and omits some. Counted here are 15,000 to 20,000 clones, roughly 77% occurring once; the ten biggest clones make up around 20%. The material sequenced was peripheral blood mononuclear cells (PBMCs), taken before the fourth cycle of nivolumab. The receptors come from a human donor with classical Hodgkin lymphoma.

The chain has TRBV14 and TRBJ2-6; TRBD2 might be the D (5 bases). The V gene's germline CDR1 is SGHDN and CDR2 FVKESK. The CDR3 runs 17 residues. Trimming removed 1 base at V and 3 bases at J, with 13 bases between. CDR3 bases: TGTGCCAGCAGCCAAGGCCTTCTCGGGGTTGGGGCCAACGTCCTGACTTTC. Translation gives CASSQGLLGVGANVLTF.

This chain joins TRBV4-3 and TRBJ2-2; D ambiguous. Trimming pared 0 bases from V and 7 bases from J, leaving 12 bases between. The CDR3 contains 15 residues. Germline V gives CDR1 LGHNA, CDR2 YSLEER. CDR3 DNA sequence: TGCGCCAGCAGCCAAGAGGGTGGGGTCGGCGGGGAGCTGTTTTTT. Amino acids: CASSQEGGVGGELFF.

This rearrangement joins TRBV18 to TRBJ2-7, with a weak D call TRBD1 (6 bases). The V end was cut by 1 base, the J end by 4 bases, with 14 bases between. CDR3 length: 15 amino acids. Germline V CDR1 and CDR2: KGHSH, LQKENI. The CDR3 sequence is CASSPLPGTMYEQYF. CDR3 DNA: TGTGCCAGCTCACCACTTCCTGGGACAATGTACGAGCAGTACTTC.

This chain connects TRBV2 to TRBJ2-1; 8 bases agree with TRBD2. The CDR3 runs 15 residues. Per germline, CDR1 SNHLY and CDR2 FYNNEI. V dropped 2 bases and J dropped 3; count of bases not matched to a gene: 3. The CDR3 region has the DNA TGTGCCAGCAGTGAACTGGGACTAGGCTACAATGAGCAGTTCTTC. This encodes CASSELGLGYNEQFF.

The J gene is TRBJ1-2, the V gene TRBV27, with a tentative D call TRBD1 (5 bases). V was shortened by 3 bases and J by 7 bases, with 15 bases between the two germline ends. The CDR3 length is 14 residues. Germline assignment: CDR1 MNHEY and CDR2 SMNVEV (reference sequence). Here the CDR3 reads CASSFVGVGAGYTF. The CDR3 region has the DNA TGTGCCAGCAGTTTTGTTGGGGTTGGGGCTGGCTACACCTTC.

The genes are TRBV5-1 and TRBJ2-7; D ambiguous. Deletions cut 0 bases from V and 4 bases from J, with 11 bases between. This CDR3 is built from 14 residues. Germline V gene sequence: CDR1 SGHRS, CDR2 YFSETQ. In DNA, the CDR3 is TGCGCCAGCAGCTTGGCCCCTCTTGGTTACGAGCAGTACTTC. Translating it yields CASSLAPLGYEQYF.

The gene calls are TRBV6-5 and TRBJ2-4; D may be TRBD1 (5 bases). Trimming took off 6 bases at V and 9 bases at J, with 9 bases between the two ends. CDR3 length: 11 amino acids. Germline CDR1 reads MNHEY; CDR2 reads SVGAGI. As DNA, the CDR3 is TGTGCCAGCAGGGAAAGGGGCATTCAGTACTTC. Its protein is CASRERGIQYF.

This clone was seen a handful of times. This chain links TRBV28 with TRBJ1-1; no clear D. CDR3 size: 14 residues. Trimming pared 7 bases from V and 5 bases from J, leaving 17 bases between. Germline V gene data show CDR1 as MDHEN and CDR2 as SYDVKM. The CDR3 region has the DNA TGTGCCAGCACCCCTTTTCTATTGGGGACTGAAGCTTTCTTT. Its translation is CASTPFLLGTEAFF. Looking up the rest from reference TRBV28 and TRBJ1-1 gives the full variable domain: DVKVTQSSRYLVKRTGEKVFLECVQDMDHENMFWYRQDPGLGLRLIYFSYDVKMKEKGDIPEGYSVSREKKERFSLILESASTNQTSMYLCASTPFLLGTEAFFGQGTRLTVV.

The chain has TRBV18 and TRBJ2-5; TRBD1 agrees at 8 bases. There are 17 residues in the CDR3. V was clipped by 3 bases and J by 7 bases; unmatched bases: 16. CDR1 is KGHSH, CDR2 LQKENI, per germline. In DNA form, the CDR3 reads TGTGCCAGCTCACCGCCCGGGACAGGAGTCCGAGAATCGACCCAGTACTTC. Amino acid sequence: CASSPPGTGVRESTQYF. Together with reference TRBV18 and TRBJ2-5, the CDR3 gives the full variable domain: NAGVMQNPRHLVRRRGQEARLRCSPMKGHSHVYWYRQLPEEGLKFMVYLQKENIIDESGMPKERFSAEFPKEGPSILRIQQVVRGDSAAYFCASSPPGTGVRESTQYFGPGTRLLVL.

This sequence joins TRBV19 and TRBJ1-6; 9 bases are shared with TRBD1. The ends lost 5 bases at V and 7 bases at J; junction bases unmatched: 0. This CDR3 has 13 residues. CDR1 LNHDA and CDR2 SQIVND come from the germline V gene (reference sequence). The DNA for the CDR3 is TGTGCCAGTAGTGGGACAGGGAATTCACCCCTCCACTTT. It translates to CASSGTGNSPLHF.

The rearrangement links TRBV5-1 to TRBJ1-3; D not certain. Germline V lookup: CDR1 SGHRS, CDR2 YFSETQ. The CDR3 has 17 residues. V lost 2 bases to trimming and J lost 1 base, with 16 bases between them. The CDR3 coding sequence is TGCGCCAGCAGCTTTGGGAACCTCGGCAGGTCTGGAAACACCATATATTTT. Protein: CASSFGNLGRSGNTIYF.

The chain uses TRBV9 and TRBJ1-5, with no clear D. CDR1 is SGDLS, CDR2 YYNGEE, per germline. This CDR3 has 13 amino acids. Trimming removed 4 bases from V and 7 bases from J, with 12 bases in between. CDR3 region: CASSPREEQPQHF. The CDR3, as DNA: TGTGCCAGCAGCCCCCGGGAGGAACAGCCCCAGCATTTT.

The chain links TRBV19 to TRBJ2-2; no reliable D call. The CDR3 is 14 amino acids. Trimming took off 5 bases at V and 5 bases at J, with 12 bases between the two ends. Germline V gene data show CDR1 as LNHDA and CDR2 as SQIVND (reference sequence). CDR3: CASSRTAGTGELFF. Here the CDR3 DNA reads TGTGCCAGTAGTCGAACAGCCGGAACCGGGGAGCTGTTTTTT.

The J gene is TRBJ2-2, the V gene TRBV18; D is unclear. CDR1 KGHSH and CDR2 LQKENI come from the germline V gene. The CDR3 extends over 13 amino acids. Trimming took 3 bases from V and 4 from J, leaving 6 bases between them. The CDR3 reads CASSPGFTGELFF. In nucleotides, the CDR3 is TGTGCCAGCTCACCGGGGTTCACCGGGGAGCTGTTTTTT.

This clone has just one count. The CDR3 nucleotides read TGTGCCAGCTCACCAATCGTCGAGACGGCCTATGGCTACACCTTC. Translating gives CASSPIVETAYGYTF. The chain is built from TRBV18 and TRBJ1-2, with unresolved D. V was pared by 2 bases and J by 4 bases, with 14 bases between. CDR1 is KGHSH and CDR2 is LQKENI in the germline V gene. This CDR3 comprises 15 residues.

The chain recombines TRBV28 with TRBJ2-7; 7 bases fit TRBD2. CDR3 size: 11 residues. V gave up 6 bases and J gave up 6 bases; unmatched junction bases: 2. Germline-derived CDR1 and CDR2 are MDHEN and SYDVKM. The CDR3 region has the DNA TGTGCCAGCAGGGGGGGGGTCGAGCAGTACTTC. Residues: CASRGGVEQYF.

By sample share, this clone is medium-sized. The genes are TRBV5-4 and TRBJ1-5; perhaps TRBD1 as D (6 bases). This CDR3 spans 15 amino acids. Per the germline V gene, CDR1 is SGHNT and CDR2 is YYREEE (reference sequence). V lost 2 bases to trimming and J lost 5 bases, with 14 bases between them. CDR3 protein: CASSFGQGTHQPQHF. The CDR3 bases are TGTGCCAGCAGCTTTGGCCAGGGGACACATCAGCCCCAGCATTTT.

Comments on this clone: This sample includes further DNA sequences coding for the same CDR3. The V and J genes are TRBV18 and TRBJ2-3; unclear D gene. Germline CDR1 is KGHSH and CDR2 is LQKENI. The CDR3 length is 13 residues. Trimming pared 3 bases from V and 4 bases from J, leaving 8 bases between. CDR3 bases: TGTGCCAGCTCACCCGGGCCCGCAGATACGCAGTATTTT. Translating gives CASSPGPADTQYF.

As regards this clone: The germline gene is not matched at one end of the junction; a read error may be the cause. At the DNA level, this CDR3 is encoded by other sequences in the same sample as well. The rearrangement joins TRBV9 to TRBJ1-2; 8 nucleotides line up with TRBD1. Per germline, CDR1 SGDLS and CDR2 YYNGEE. The CDR3 extends over 14 amino acids. Here the CDR3 reads CASRRQGLGYGYTF. The CDR3 DNA reads TGTGCCAGCAGAAGACAGGGGCTCGGCTATGGCTACACCTTT.

The chain carries TRBV5-5 and TRBJ2-5; 8 nucleotides agree with TRBD2. Per the germline V gene, CDR1 is SGHKS and CDR2 is YYEKEE (reference sequence). Trimming took 0 bases from V and 4 from J; bases not matched to a gene: 5. This CDR3 has 15 residues. The CDR3 loop is CASSLGPLAGETQYF. The CDR3 DNA is TGTGCCAGCAGCTTGGGCCCTCTAGCGGGAGAGACCCAGTACTTC.

The chain uses TRBV19 and TRBJ2-5; D is possibly TRBD2 (6 bases). CDR1 LNHDA and CDR2 SQIVND come from the germline V gene (reference sequence). Trimming took off 3 bases at V and 2 bases at J, with 19 bases between the two ends. The CDR3 has 17 amino acids. The CDR3 here is CASSIRGLKMGQETQYF. CDR3 DNA sequence: TGTGCCAGTAGTATTAGGGGACTCAAAATGGGGCAAGAGACCCAGTACTTC.

The gene calls are TRBV28 and TRBJ2-1, with a possible D match to TRBD2 (6 bases). V was shortened by 5 bases and J by 9 bases, with 17 bases between the two germline ends. The CDR3 extends over 14 amino acids. Germline lookup yields CDR1 MDHEN and CDR2 SYDVKM. CDR3 DNA: TGTGCCAGCAGTCCGCCCACTAGCTCTAGTGAGCAGTTCTTC. This sequence encodes CASSPPTSSSEQFF.

The rearrangement links TRBV7-9 to TRBJ1-1, with D possibly being TRBD1 (5 bases). Germline V lookup: CDR1 SEHNR, CDR2 FQNEAQ (reference sequence). Trimming pared 2 bases from V and 6 bases from J, leaving 13 bases between. The CDR3 is 14 residues long. CDR3 amino acids: CASSLPPGISEAFF. DNA of the CDR3: TGTGCCAGCAGCTTACCTCCAGGGATATCTGAAGCTTTCTTT. Variable domain in full (rest from reference TRBV7-9 and TRBJ1-1): DTGVSQNPRHKITKRGQNVTFRCDPISEHNRLYWYRQTLGQGPEFLTYFQNEAQLEKSRLLSDRFSAERPKGSFSTLEIQRTEQGDSAMYLCASSLPPGISEAFFGQGTRLTVV.

This sequence joins TRBV18 and TRBJ2-3; the D gene is possibly TRBD1 (6 bases). Deletions cut 3 bases from V and 3 bases from J, with 16 bases between. CDR1 is KGHSH, CDR2 LQKENI, per germline. This CDR3 spans 16 amino acids. The CDR3 spells CASSPTAGVGTDTQYF. The CDR3 DNA sequence: TGTGCCAGCTCACCGACAGCAGGGGTAGGGACAGATACGCAGTATTTT.

This clone was detected a few times. The V gene is TRBV7-9, the J gene TRBJ1-2; D ambiguous. There are 15 residues in the CDR3. Germline CDR1 SEHNR, CDR2 FQNEAQ (reference sequence). V lost 2 bases and J 4 bases, leaving 14 bases between the germline ends. CDR3 sequence: CASSLNGPILYGYTF. The CDR3 nucleotides read TGTGCCAGCAGCTTAAACGGGCCTATTCTCTATGGCTACACCTTC.

The chain joins TRBV19 to TRBJ2-1, with no clear D. Trimming removed 5 bases from V and 8 bases from J, with 16 bases in between. Germline lookup yields CDR1 LNHDA and CDR2 SQIVND (reference sequence). The CDR3 runs to 14 residues. The CDR3, as DNA: TGTGCCAGTAGTTGGCTACCTCCCTCTCATGAGCAGTTCTTC. Its translation is CASSWLPPSHEQFF.

The chain recombines TRBV7-2 with TRBJ2-5, with TRBD1 matching 7 bases. Germline CDR1 SGHTA, CDR2 FQGNSA. CDR3 size: 15 residues. V lost 0 bases, J lost 4 bases, and 5 bases stayed unmatched. CDR3 coding DNA: TGTGCCAGCAGCTTAGCCAGGGGGTCGCGAGAGACCCAGTACTTC. It yields the protein CASSLARGSRETQYF.

This chain connects TRBV9 to TRBJ2-5, with 13 bases identical to TRBD2. The CDR3 contains 15 residues. Germline V gives CDR1 SGDLS, CDR2 YYNGEE. Trimming took 2 bases from V and 5 from J; bases not matched to a gene: 3. Here the CDR3 reads CASSVGLAGEETQYF. CDR3 nucleotides: TGTGCCAGCAGCGTCGGACTAGCGGGAGAGGAGACCCAGTACTTC.

This chain uses TRBV27 with TRBJ2-3; D gene ambiguous. Trimming took off 6 bases at V and 4 bases at J, with 14 bases between the two ends. The CDR3 spans 14 residues. CDR1 is MNHEY and CDR2 is SMNVEV in the germline V gene (reference sequence). CDR3 nucleotides: TGTGCCAGCAGCCCTCCTGCAGGCCCAGATACGCAGTATTTT. It encodes CASSPPAGPDTQYF.

This clone came up a few times. V usage is TRBV7-9 and J usage is TRBJ2-5; 7 bases fit TRBD2. Unmatched junction bases numbered 3, after V lost 1 base and J lost 4 bases. The CDR3 has 14 amino acids. Germline values: CDR1 SEHNR, CDR2 FQNEAQ (reference sequence). DNA for the CDR3: TGTGCCAGCAGCTTAGGGGGCGGGGGAGAGACCCAGTACTTC. Translating gives CASSLGGGGETQYF.